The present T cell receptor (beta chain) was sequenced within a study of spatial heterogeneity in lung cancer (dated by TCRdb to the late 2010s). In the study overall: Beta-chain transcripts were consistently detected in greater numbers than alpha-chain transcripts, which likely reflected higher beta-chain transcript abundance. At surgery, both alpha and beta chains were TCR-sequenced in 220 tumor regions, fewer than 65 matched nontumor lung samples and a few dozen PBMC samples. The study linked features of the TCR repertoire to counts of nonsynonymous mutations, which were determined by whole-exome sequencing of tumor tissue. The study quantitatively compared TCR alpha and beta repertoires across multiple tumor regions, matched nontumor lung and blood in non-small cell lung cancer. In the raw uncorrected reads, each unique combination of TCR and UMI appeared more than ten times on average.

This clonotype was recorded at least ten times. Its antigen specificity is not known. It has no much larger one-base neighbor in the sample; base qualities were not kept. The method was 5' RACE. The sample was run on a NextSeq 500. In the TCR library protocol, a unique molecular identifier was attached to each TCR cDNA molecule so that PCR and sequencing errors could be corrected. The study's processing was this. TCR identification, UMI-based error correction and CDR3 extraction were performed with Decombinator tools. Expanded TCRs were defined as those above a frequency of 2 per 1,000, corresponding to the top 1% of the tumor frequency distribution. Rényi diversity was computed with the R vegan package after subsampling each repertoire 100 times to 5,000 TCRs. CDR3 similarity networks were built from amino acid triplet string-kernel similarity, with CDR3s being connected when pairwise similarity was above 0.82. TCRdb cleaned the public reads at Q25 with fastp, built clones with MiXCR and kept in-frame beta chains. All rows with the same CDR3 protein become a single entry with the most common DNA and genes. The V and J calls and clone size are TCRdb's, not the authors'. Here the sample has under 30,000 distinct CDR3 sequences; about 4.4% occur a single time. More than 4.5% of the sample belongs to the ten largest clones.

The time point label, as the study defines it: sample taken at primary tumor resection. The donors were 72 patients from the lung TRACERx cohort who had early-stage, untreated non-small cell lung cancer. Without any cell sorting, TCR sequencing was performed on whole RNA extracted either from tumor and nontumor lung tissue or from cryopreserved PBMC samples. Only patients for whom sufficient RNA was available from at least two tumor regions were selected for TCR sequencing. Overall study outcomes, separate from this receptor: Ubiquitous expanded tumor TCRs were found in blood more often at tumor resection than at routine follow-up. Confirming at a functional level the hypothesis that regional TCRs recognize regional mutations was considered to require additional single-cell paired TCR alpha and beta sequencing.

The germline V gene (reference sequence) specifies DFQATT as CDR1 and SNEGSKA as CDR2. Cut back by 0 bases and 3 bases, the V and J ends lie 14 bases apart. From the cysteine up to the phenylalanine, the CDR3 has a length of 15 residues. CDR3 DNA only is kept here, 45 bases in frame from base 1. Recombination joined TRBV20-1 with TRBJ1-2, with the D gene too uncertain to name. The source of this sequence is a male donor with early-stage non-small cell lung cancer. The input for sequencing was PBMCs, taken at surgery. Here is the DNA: TGCAGTGCTAGAGATTCTGGGGATGCCCACTATGGCTACACCTTC. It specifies CSARDSGDAHYGYTF.